This T cell receptor beta chain originates from a study of shared clonotypes between healthy human individuals. Study in general: Donor composition was two women and three men, aged 18 to 49.

Naive CD8 cells comprised CD45RO-negative, CCR7-positively selected cells, excluding terminally differentiated effector memory CD45RA+ cells. Clones were sequenced by immunoSEQ multiplex PCR, and TCRdb holds only the in-frame ones, with some missing. The repertoire holds roughly 2,000,000 clones, with 85% to 95% as singletons. V dropped 7 bases and J dropped 2; count of bases not matched to a gene: 6. The CDR3 runs 14 residues. Per germline, CDR1 SEHNR and CDR2 FQNEAQ (reference sequence). The source is a man aged 18-30 years in good health. The sequenced sample was naive CD8+ T cells sorted from blood. The rearrangement uses TRBV7-9 and TRBJ1-2; 8 nucleotides align to TRBD1. DNA for the CDR3: TGTGCCAGCACCCAGACAGGGGAAAACTATGGCTACACCTTC. Encoded protein: CASTQTGENYGYTF.